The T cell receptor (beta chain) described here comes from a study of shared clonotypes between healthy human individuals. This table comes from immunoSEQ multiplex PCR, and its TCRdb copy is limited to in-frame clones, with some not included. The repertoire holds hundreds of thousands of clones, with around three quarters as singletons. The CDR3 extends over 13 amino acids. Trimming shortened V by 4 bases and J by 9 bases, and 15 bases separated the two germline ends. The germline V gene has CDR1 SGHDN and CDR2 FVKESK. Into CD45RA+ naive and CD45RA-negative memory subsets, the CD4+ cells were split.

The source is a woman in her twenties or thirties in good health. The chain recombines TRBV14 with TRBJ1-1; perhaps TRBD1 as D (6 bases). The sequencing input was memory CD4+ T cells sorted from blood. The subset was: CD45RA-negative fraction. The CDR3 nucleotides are TGTGCCAGCAGCCCCCTCCAGGGGCTTAAAGCTTTCTTT. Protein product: CASSPLQGLKAFF.